A selection of T cell receptor beta chains follows, all from one sample in a study of cytomegalovirus exposure and HLA in healthy donors. Measured with immunoSEQ multiplex PCR; TCRdb has only the in-frame clones, and not every one. The table lists around 200,000 clones, roughly four fifths of them singletons, with more than 0.45% in the top ten. Sequencing input: PBMCs. The source of these receptors is a woman aged 40 to 55 in good health and CMV-seronegative. Each CDR3 is given with its conserved first and last residue. A D gene is named only where the DNA matches it firmly. Expanded clones get a size class; other rows say once, few or many, or leave the size out.

j_call v_call clone_size d_call cdr3_aa cdr3_nt
TRBJ1-1 TRBV7-9 - TRBD1 CASSFKGQGRVAFF TGTGCCAGCAGCTTCAAGGGACAGGGGAGGGTAGCTTTCTTT
TRBJ2-1 TRBV5-4 - - CASSSGGSLLSGEQFF TGTGCCAGCAGCTCTGGGGGGTCACTCCTTTCGGGGGAGCAGTTCTTC
TRBJ2-3 TRBV5-6 once - CASSFMRVGTDTQYF TGTGCCAGCAGCTTTATGCGGGTAGGCACAGATACGCAGTATTTT
TRBJ2-5 TRBV18 - - CASSPPQETQYF TGTGCCAGCTCACCCCCACAAGAGACCCAGTACTTC
TRBJ1-5 TRBV5-1 - - CARYPRGSNQPQHF TGCGCCAGGTATCCACGGGGGAGCAATCAGCCCCAGCATTTT
TRBJ2-5 TRBV4-1 few - CASSPQGGAGETQYF TGCGCCAGCAGCCCGCAAGGGGGGGCAGGAGAGACCCAGTACTTC
TRBJ1-3 TRBV5-1 - TRBD1 CASSLDRGLSGNTIYF TGCGCCAGCAGCTTGGATAGGGGGCTCTCTGGAAACACCATATATTTT
TRBJ2-3 TRBV30 - TRBD2 CAWSVAGGNTDTQYF TGTGCCTGGAGTGTAGCGGGGGGGAACACAGATACGCAGTATTTT
TRBJ1-4 TRBV29-1 few - CSVGQGTEKLFF TGCAGCGTTGGGCAGGGAACCGAAAAACTGTTTTTT
TRBJ2-7 TRBV5-8 - TRBD1 CASNRRRDRDSYEQYF TGTGCCAGCAACCGGCGGCGGGACAGGGACTCCTACGAGCAGTACTTC
TRBJ1-1 TRBV9 - - CASSVDPGTEAFF TGTGCCAGCAGCGTAGATCCAGGCACTGAAGCTTTCTTT
TRBJ2-7 TRBV11-3 - - CASSLDTYEQYF TGTGCCAGCAGCTTAGATACCTACGAGCAGTACTTC
TRBJ2-7 TRBV19 - TRBD2 CASSASGLAVDEQYF TGTGCCAGTAGTGCCTCGGGACTAGCCGTCGACGAGCAGTACTTC
TRBJ1-2 TRBV27 - - CASSFLYRGGYTF TGTGCCAGCAGTTTCCTTTACCGCGGGGGCTACACCTTC
TRBJ1-5 TRBV6-5 - - CASTSRGGSGAQHF TGTGCCAGCACTTCGCGCGGTGGCTCCGGGGCCCAGCATTTT
TRBJ1-3 TRBV19 - - CASSISLLGQSTIYF TGTGCCAGTAGTATATCCCTGCTGGGCCAGAGCACCATATATTTT
TRBJ2-4 TRBV5-1 - TRBD2 CASSLGTPGGIQYF TGCGCCAGCAGCTTAGGGACCCCGGGGGGCATTCAGTACTTC
TRBJ1-2 TRBV30 - TRBD1 CAWSQTGYEDGYTF TGTGCCTGGAGTCAGACAGGGTATGAGGATGGCTACACCTTC
TRBJ2-3 TRBV9 once TRBD2 CASSGSGTSGELDTQYF TGTGCCAGCAGCGGTTCCGGGACTAGCGGGGAACTAGATACGCAGTATTTT
TRBJ2-3 TRBV19 - - CASKIGVSSTDTQYF TGTGCCAGTAAGATAGGGGTCTCTAGCACAGATACGCAGTATTTT
TRBJ2-3 TRBV30 - - CAFQGYPTDTQYF TGTGCCTTTCAGGGGTACCCGACAGATACGCAGTATTTT
TRBJ2-3 TRBV19 - TRBD1 CASSGQGADTQYF TGTGCCAGTAGTGGGCAGGGGGCAGATACGCAGTATTTT
TRBJ1-5 TRBV7-2 - TRBD1 CASSNKIQGALEPQHF TGTGCCAGCAGCAACAAAATTCAGGGGGCCTTGGAACCCCAGCATTTT
TRBJ1-3 TRBV7-2 - TRBD1 CASSFGQGAGNTIYF TGTGCCAGCAGCTTCGGACAGGGCGCAGGAAACACCATATATTTT
TRBJ1-2 TRBV30 - TRBD1 CAWREAGGSYGYTF TGTGCCTGGAGGGAGGCAGGGGGCTCCTATGGCTACACCTTC
TRBJ1-2 TRBV20-1 - - CSVIGDGYTF TGCAGTGTGATCGGGGATGGCTACACCTTC
TRBJ1-4 TRBV9 - - CASSVSHNEKLFF TGTGCCAGCAGCGTAAGCCATAATGAAAAACTGTTTTTT
TRBJ1-2 TRBV2 - TRBD1 CASSENNFGTGDGYTF TGTGCCAGCAGTGAAAACAATTTCGGGACAGGGGATGGCTACACCTTC
TRBJ2-7 TRBV7-9 - TRBD1 CASSLVGQGSNEQYF TGTGCCAGCAGCTTAGTTGGACAGGGATCGAATGAGCAGTACTTC
TRBJ2-5 TRBV6-1 - - CASSSRQQETQYF TGTGCCAGCAGTTCCAGACAGCAAGAGACCCAGTACTTC
TRBJ1-2 TRBV13 - - CASSFSRDRGYTF TGTGCCAGCAGCTTTTCCCGAGACAGAGGCTACACCTTC
TRBJ2-7 TRBV6-6 - - CASSTRAGADYEQYF TGTGCCAGCAGCACTCGGGCGGGCGCGGACTACGAGCAGTACTTC
TRBJ2-2 TRBV11-2 - - CASSLGRQGLRELFF TGTGCCAGCAGCTTAGGAAGGCAGGGTCTCAGGGAGCTGTTTTTT
TRBJ1-2 TRBV21-1 - - CASSKVRWGLTEFYGYTF TGTGCCAGCAGCAAAGTAAGGTGGGGCCTCACCGAATTCTATGGCTACACCTTC
TRBJ2-7 TRBV19 - - CASSIGGRLPPYEQYF TGTGCCAGTAGTATCGGAGGCAGGCTCCCTCCCTACGAGCAGTACTTC
TRBJ2-7 TRBV27 - TRBD1 CASSPGTGDYEQYF TGTGCCAGCAGTCCCGGGACAGGGGACTACGAGCAGTACTTC
TRBJ1-5 TRBV5-6 - - CASSLGGDYNQPQHF TGTGCCAGCAGCTTGGGTGGGGACTACAATCAGCCCCAGCATTTT
TRBJ1-5 TRBV2 - - CASRTEQGRNQPQHF TGTGCCAGCAGGACCGAACAGGGTCGGAATCAGCCCCAGCATTTT
TRBJ1-1 TRBV7-6 - - CASSLGRGNTEAFF TGTGCCAGCAGCTTAGGTCGGGGAAACACTGAAGCTTTCTTT
TRBJ2-5 TRBV6-6 - - CASNRAGETQYF TGTGCCAGCAACAGGGCAGGAGAGACCCAGTACTTC
TRBJ1-1 TRBV19 - - CASSIGGANTEAFF TGTGCCAGTAGTATAGGGGGCGCGAACACTGAAGCTTTCTTT
TRBJ1-2 TRBV9 - - CASSDPSENSNYGYTF TGTGCCAGCAGCGACCCGTCCGAAAACTCTAACTATGGCTACACCTTC
TRBJ2-3 TRBV18 - - CASSLATSYTDTQYF TGTGCCAGCTCACTCGCCACAAGTTACACAGATACGCAGTATTTT
TRBJ2-4 TRBV29-1 - - CSVELGADYQNIQYF TGCAGCGTTGAGTTGGGGGCCGACTACCAAAACATTCAGTACTTC
TRBJ1-2 TRBV19 once - CASQPRREAVRDGYTF TGTGCCAGTCAACCCCGGCGGGAGGCGGTGAGGGATGGCTACACCTTC
TRBJ2-5 TRBV6-5 - TRBD2 CASSQTSIPQETQYF TGTGCCAGCAGTCAGACTAGCATTCCCCAAGAGACCCAGTACTTC
TRBJ1-1 TRBV7-9 - - CASSFDRRGAFF TGTGCCAGCAGCTTCGACAGACGTGGGGCTTTCTTT
TRBJ2-3 TRBV2 - - CASSETSYTDTQYF TGTGCCAGCAGTGAAACTAGCTACACAGATACGCAGTATTTT
TRBJ1-2 TRBV11-3 - TRBD1 CASSRGDRGSNYGYTF TGTGCCAGCAGCCGCGGGGACAGGGGGTCTAACTATGGCTACACCTTC